These 28 T cell receptor beta chains were all obtained from the same sample, sequenced in a study of OX40 agonist ivuxolimab in advanced cancers. Clones were read by immunoSEQ multiplex PCR, and TCRdb kept only the in-frame ones, dropping some. Among some 68,000 clones listed, 65% to 90% were seen once. Source: CD4+ or CD8+ T cells sorted from blood, taken in a trial of the OX40 agonist ivuxolimab. These receptor sequences come from an adult with an advanced solid tumor such as melanoma, head and neck, liver or kidney cancer.

The chain employs TRBV7-9 and TRBJ2-7; 10 bases agree with TRBD1. Germline V gives CDR1 SEHNR, CDR2 FQNEAQ (reference sequence). Trimming cost V 0 bases and J 4 bases; bases outside gene matches: 6. CDR3 length: 16 residues. CDR3 bases: TGTGCCAGCAGCTTAGCGGGGACAGGGGTAAGGTACGAGCAGTACTTC. It specifies CASSLAGTGVRYEQYF. The full variable domain, its missing parts supplied by reference TRBV7-9 and TRBJ2-7, is DTGVSQNPRHKITKRGQNVTFRCDPISEHNRLYWYRQTLGQGPEFLTYFQNEAQLEKSRLLSDRFSAERPKGSFSTLEIQRTEQGDSAMYLCASSLAGTGVRYEQYFGPGTRLTVT.

In its sample, this clone was seen a few times. This chain uses TRBV18 with TRBJ1-1; D might be TRBD1 (5 bases). V was cut by 2 bases and J by 4 bases, with 14 bases left in between. The CDR3 runs 15 residues. Germline V gene sequence: CDR1 KGHSH, CDR2 LQKENI. This CDR3 reads CASSPIPGRGTEAFF. The CDR3 bases are TGTGCCAGCTCACCAATCCCGGGGAGGGGCACTGAAGCTTTCTTT. Together with reference TRBV18 and TRBJ1-1, the CDR3 gives the full variable domain: NAGVMQNPRHLVRRRGQEARLRCSPMKGHSHVYWYRQLPEEGLKFMVYLQKENIIDESGMPKERFSAEFPKEGPSILRIQQVVRGDSAAYFCASSPIPGRGTEAFFGQGTRLTVV.

The chain recombines TRBV6-4 with TRBJ2-1; 10 bases are a match to TRBD1. The germline gives CDR1 MRHNA, CDR2 SNTAGT. V shed 5 bases and J 9 bases; nucleotides not matched to a gene: 7. This CDR3 has 14 amino acids. CDR3 nucleotide sequence: TGTGCCAGCAGTACCGGGACAGGGGTGTCTGAGCAGTTCTTC. This translates into CASSTGTGVSEQFF.

This sequence joins TRBV19 and TRBJ2-3; 8 positions agree with TRBD2. Germline lookup yields CDR1 LNHDA and CDR2 SQIVND (reference sequence). V lost 3 bases to trimming and J lost 3 bases; unmatched junction nucleotides: 8. The CDR3 is 16 residues long. The CDR3 DNA is TGTGCCAGTAGTATCGGGGGGGGCGCAGGGACAGATACGCAGTATTTT. Translating it yields CASSIGGGAGTDTQYF. The variable domain in full, with the rest retrieved from reference TRBV19 and TRBJ2-3, is DGGITQSPKYLFRKEGQNVTLSCEQNLNHDAMYWYRQDPGQGLRLIYYSQIVNDFQKGDIAEGYSVSREKKESFPLTVTSAQKNPTAFYLCASSIGGGAGTDTQYFGPGTRLTVL.

The rearrangement joins TRBV6-5 to TRBJ2-1, with 12 positions matching TRBD1. V trimming: 3 bases; J trimming: 10 bases; junction bases outside the gene matches: 10. Per germline, CDR1 MNHEY and CDR2 SVGAGI. CDR3 length equals 16 residues. This chain's CDR3 is CASSYRDRGRGKEQFF. CDR3 coding DNA: TGTGCCAGCAGTTATCGGGACAGGGGGCGAGGTAAAGAGCAGTTCTTC.

The J gene is TRBJ2-1, the V gene TRBV6-6; 9 bases line up with TRBD2. The CDR3 spans 16 residues. Germline CDR1 MNHNY, CDR2 SVGAGI (reference sequence). The trim removed 0 bases at V and 8 bases at J, leaving 8 bases unmatched. CDR3 nucleotides: TGTGCCAGCAGTTACTCTGGCGGGGGGGCCCTAGATGAGCAGTTCTTC. Protein: CASSYSGGGALDEQFF.

The V and J genes are TRBV15 and TRBJ2-5; D is undetermined. Germline-derived CDR1 and CDR2 are LNHNV and YYDKDF (reference sequence). This CDR3 contains 14 residues. V was cut by 4 bases and J by 1 base, with 10 bases left in between. CDR3 nucleotides: TGTGCCACCAGCACCGGAACTACCCAAGAGACCCAGTACTTC. This encodes CATSTGTTQETQYF.

The rearrangement joins TRBV6-1 to TRBJ2-7; D gene uncertain. V was clipped by 2 bases and J by 2 bases, with 13 bases between them. The CDR3 runs 15 residues. Germline V gene lookup returns CDR1 MNHNS and CDR2 SASEGT. CDR3: CASSERREFPYEQYF. The CDR3 DNA reads as TGTGCCAGCAGTGAACGTAGGGAATTTCCCTACGAGCAGTACTTC.

This clone was picked up a small number of times. The V and J genes are TRBV19 and TRBJ2-7, with D possibly being TRBD1 (6 bases). The ends were cut back, 6 bases at V and 6 bases at J, with 12 bases in the middle. The CDR3 runs 12 residues. Looked up from germline, CDR1 is LNHDA and CDR2 is SQIVND (reference sequence). The CDR3 sequence is CASSPTGIEQYF. For the CDR3, the DNA is TGTGCCAGTAGCCCTACAGGGATCGAGCAGTACTTC.

CDR3 sequence reads: CASSQDRGNLNTEAFF. The CDR3 DNA sequence: TGTGCCAGCAGCCAAGATCGGGGCAATCTGAACACTGAAGCTTTCTTT. The chain combines TRBV14 with TRBJ1-1; TRBD1 is a possible D gene (5 bases). The CDR3 has 16 residues. Germline lookup yields CDR1 SGHDN and CDR2 FVKESK. Trimming removed 0 bases from V and 0 bases from J, with 11 bases in between.

The chain has TRBV6-6 and TRBJ2-1, with 7 bases aligning to TRBD1. With 6 bases clipped from V and 2 bases from J, the junction kept 4 bases outside the gene matches. CDR3 length: 14 amino acids. Looked up from germline, CDR1 is MNHNY and CDR2 is SVGAGI (reference sequence). CDR3 coding DNA: TGTGCCAGCAGCCCGGGACAGACCTACAATGAGCAGTTCTTC. Protein: CASSPGQTYNEQFF.

The V and J genes are TRBV5-1 and TRBJ1-6; the D gene is possibly TRBD1 (5 bases). The CDR3 is 17 residues long. Between the trimmed V and J ends, which lost 0 bases and 3 bases, there was a span of 13 bases. Germline V gene sequence: CDR1 SGHRS, CDR2 YFSETQ. The CDR3 region is CASSLAGGELYNSPLHF. CDR3 DNA: TGCGCCAGCAGCTTGGCCGGGGGGGAACTCTATAATTCACCCCTCCACTTT.

V is TRBV28 and J is TRBJ1-5; no reliable D call. Germline V CDR1 and CDR2: MDHEN, SYDVKM. The CDR3 loop spans 13 amino acids. Trimming left V 5 bases short and J 4 bases short, with 9 bases between. The CDR3 loop reads CASSLTINQPQHF. CDR3 nucleotides: TGTGCCAGCAGTCTCACCATAAATCAGCCCCAGCATTTT.

The V call is TRBV5-4, the J call TRBJ2-7, with 7 bases aligning to TRBD1. From germline, CDR1 is SGHNT and CDR2 YYREEE (reference sequence). V was clipped by 0 bases and J by 1 base; unmatched bases: 1. The CDR3 covers 14 residues. DNA of the CDR3: TGTGCCAGCAGCTTGGGACAGGGATCCTACGAGCAGTACTTC. Translated, it gives CASSLGQGSYEQYF.

The chain links TRBV6-1 to TRBJ1-1; D may be TRBD1 (6 bases). This CDR3 has 13 amino acids. V lost 5 bases and J 8 bases, leaving 15 bases between the germline ends. The germline gives CDR1 MNHNS, CDR2 SASEGT. The DNA of the CDR3 is TGTGCCAGCAGTCCCTCCCGGGACATGGAAGCTTTCTTT. This translates into CASSPSRDMEAFF.

For the CDR3, the DNA is TGCAGCGTTGAAGATCAGGGCGGATACTATGGCTACACCTTC. Encoded protein: CSVEDQGGYYGYTF. The chain couples TRBV29-1 to TRBJ1-2; D might be TRBD1 (5 bases). The V and J ends lost 0 bases and 3 bases respectively, with 11 bases between them. CDR3 length equals 14 residues. Looked up from germline, CDR1 is SQVTM and CDR2 is ANQGSEA.

This clone was counted only a few times. The chain recombines TRBV7-8 with TRBJ1-6; tentatively, D is TRBD1 (5 bases). Germline V gene lookup returns CDR1 SGHVS and CDR2 FQNEAQ. This CDR3 is 15 amino acids long. V shed 3 bases and J shed 9 bases, with 15 bases lying between them. CDR3 region: CASSFGEGSVSPLHF. CDR3 in DNA: TGTGCCAGCAGCTTTGGAGAGGGGTCGGTTTCACCCCTCCACTTT.

The chain uses TRBV19 and TRBJ1-5; D perhaps matches TRBD1 (5 bases). CDR1 LNHDA and CDR2 SQIVND come from the germline V gene (reference sequence). With 2 bases removed from V and 1 base from J, the gap between germline ends came to 6 bases. The CDR3 runs 14 residues. The CDR3 is CASSIRQSNQPQHF. Written as DNA, the CDR3 is TGTGCCAGTAGTATAAGACAGAGCAATCAGCCCCAGCATTTT.

The CDR3 protein is CASSRGGEGIQPQHF. The CDR3 coding sequence is TGCGCCAGCAGTCGGGGAGGGGAAGGAATTCAGCCCCAGCATTTT. The gene calls are TRBV5-1 and TRBJ1-5, with D possibly TRBD1 on 5 matching bases. Germline assignment: CDR1 SGHRS and CDR2 YFSETQ. The CDR3 extends over 15 amino acids. V dropped 5 bases and J dropped 6 bases, with 18 bases sitting between them.

This chain links TRBV28 with TRBJ2-3, with TRBD2 matching 9 bases. The CDR3 is made up of 15 amino acids. Germline V gene lookup returns CDR1 MDHEN and CDR2 SYDVKM. V lost 11 bases to trimming and J lost 0 bases; unmatched junction nucleotides: 9. The CDR3 DNA reads TGTGCCTCCAGAAGTAGCGGGGGAAGCACAGATACGCAGTATTTT. Encoded protein: CASRSSGGSTDTQYF.

With respect to this clone: Relative to the germline gene, one junction end is altered; a read error may explain this. V and J are TRBV18 and TRBJ2-1, with a weak D call TRBD2 (6 bases). The CDR3 consists of 13 residues. Germline V lookup: CDR1 KGHSH, CDR2 LQKENI. The CDR3 nucleotides read TGTACCAGCTCACCGACTAGGAACCATGAGCAGTTCTTC. Encoded protein: CTSSPTRNHEQFF.

V usage is TRBV18 and J usage is TRBJ2-1; TRBD1 agrees at 8 bases. V was clipped by 3 bases and J by 10 bases; unmatched bases: 5. This CDR3 is 13 amino acids long. The germline V gene has CDR1 KGHSH and CDR2 LQKENI. This CDR3 is CASSPQGQGEQFF. Here the CDR3 DNA reads TGTGCCAGCTCACCTCAAGGACAGGGCGAGCAGTTCTTC.

This clone was observed once. The chain carries TRBV30 and TRBJ1-1; TRBD1 is a possible D gene (6 bases). The ends were cut back, 2 bases at V and 0 bases at J, with 22 bases in the middle. This CDR3 contains 18 residues. Germline loops: CDR1 GTSNPN, CDR2 SVGIG (reference sequence). CDR3 region: CAWSRIGQRVSMNTEAFF. The CDR3 coding sequence is TGTGCCTGGAGTAGAATCGGACAGAGGGTATCGATGAACACTGAAGCTTTCTTT.

This chain connects TRBV28 to TRBJ1-5; unclear D gene. Trimming removed 1 base from V and 9 bases from J, with 7 bases in between. Germline values: CDR1 MDHEN, CDR2 SYDVKM. The CDR3 covers 12 residues. The CDR3 sequence: CASSLSHWPQHF. CDR3 in DNA: TGTGCCAGCAGTTTATCCCATTGGCCCCAGCATTTT.

The chain combines TRBV25-1 with TRBJ2-2; perhaps TRBD2 as D (6 bases). The CDR3 runs 15 residues. The germline CDR1 and CDR2 sequences are MGHDK and SYGVNS. V lost 1 base and J lost 6, with 12 bases in between. CDR3 sequence: CASSESGVLAGELFF. The CDR3 nucleotides are TGTGCCAGCAGTGAATCGGGGGTTTTGGCCGGGGAGCTGTTTTTT.

The rearrangement links TRBV6-6 to TRBJ1-4; 10 nucleotides match TRBD1. Germline V gives CDR1 MNHNY, CDR2 SVGAGI (reference sequence). The CDR3 extends over 16 amino acids. V shed 6 bases and J 0 bases; nucleotides not matched to a gene: 4. The CDR3 DNA reads as TGTGCCAGCAGCCCCGGACAGGGGGCAACTAATGAAAAACTGTTTTTT. Residues: CASSPGQGATNEKLFF.

This chain joins TRBV13 and TRBJ2-1; 11 positions agree with TRBD2. The ends lost 5 bases at V and 0 bases at J; junction bases unmatched: 9. CDR1 PRHDT and CDR2 FYEKMQ come from the germline V gene (reference sequence). This CDR3 region has 18 residues. The CDR3 DNA reads as TGTGCCAGCAGCCCCCGGGTAGCGGGGGGGACCTCCTACAATGAGCAGTTCTTC. Translating it yields CASSPRVAGGTSYNEQFF.

This chain links TRBV6-4 with TRBJ2-7; 8 nucleotides agree with TRBD1. The CDR3 is made up of 18 amino acids. V gave up 0 bases and J gave up 6 bases; unmatched junction bases: 16. The V gene's germline CDR1 is MRHNA and CDR2 SNTAGT. The chain's CDR3 is CASSDSSQQGAPPFEQYF. Written as DNA, the CDR3 is TGTGCCAGCAGTGACTCGAGTCAGCAGGGGGCGCCCCCCTTCGAGCAGTACTTC.